These 2 T cell receptor beta chains share one sample of origin, sequenced in a study of T cell responses to AZD1222 COVID-19 vaccine. Sequencing was performed with immunoSEQ multiplex PCR; in TCRdb, only in-frame clones are kept and a portion is missing. The sample lists 120,000 to 150,000 clones, 91% occurring once. The input for sequencing was peripheral blood, taken on day 0 of AZD1222 vaccination. The receptors were sampled from an adult in good health.

The chain carries TRBV5-4 and TRBJ2-2; tentatively, D is TRBD2 (6 bases). In germline, CDR1 is SGHNT, CDR2 YYREEE (reference sequence). With 0 bases removed from V and 3 bases from J, the gap between germline ends came to 12 bases. The CDR3 has 16 residues. Here the CDR3 DNA reads TGTGCCAGCAGCTTGGGGCCGGGACTTCACACCGGGGAGCTGTTTTTT. Amino acid sequence: CASSLGPGLHTGELFF.

The chain has TRBV12-3 or TRBV12-4 and TRBJ1-1; D unresolved. This CDR3 has 13 residues. The V end lost 2 bases, the J end lost 5 bases, and 9 bases lay between the germline ends. As DNA, the CDR3 is TGTGCCAGCAGTTTAACGGCGAGGACTGAAGCTTTCTTT. Its protein product is CASSLTARTEAFF.